The present T cell receptor (beta chain) was sequenced within a study of T cell clonotyping in hematopoietic cell transplantation (dated by TCRdb to 2020 to 2022). For context, the study as a whole: Recipient samples taken before transplant were obtained following cytoreduction. A total of some 130 blood samples were collected in the study from roughly 40 consecutive transplant recipients and their related donors. Patients were recruited between September 2015 and 2017 and followed until September 2020 or death. Summary of the overall study and its limitations: Only a small fraction of recipient repertoires overlapped donor repertoires, with over 95% appearing de novo at the given depth. A decrease in recipient TCR diversity was observed after transplant, and a progressive increase in pathologically expanded clonotypes was seen from day 30 to day 180. Broader TCR repertoire diversity after transplant was predicted by Inverse Simpson Index values from donors and from recipients before transplant. The sample size was limited, and CD4 and CD8 repertoire contributions could not be separated because cells were not sorted.

CDR1 and CDR2 (LNHDA, SQIVND) derive from the germline V gene (reference sequence). The CDR3, cysteine through phenylalanine, is 15 amino acids long. The kept DNA is CDR3 alone, 45 bases in frame from the first base. V lost 5 bases and J lost 0 bases; the stretch between them is 11 bases long. A word on this clone: What this receptor recognizes is not known. Base qualities are not provided; no much larger clone lies one nucleotide away.

Taken with the paper, the label for time point translates to: recipient sample about 28 days before transplant, after cytoreduction. Blood samples were obtained from recipients approximately 28 days before transplant and at days 30, 100 and 180 after transplant. Using Nuclei Lysis Solution, genomic DNA was extracted from unfractionated peripheral blood mononuclear cells that were either fresh or cryopreserved. The immunoSEQ assay, a bias-controlled multiplex PCR using V- and J-specific primers, was used to amplify TCR beta CDR3 regions from genomic DNA. In a second PCR step, the CDR3 amplicons were tagged with a proprietary barcode plus Illumina adapter sequences. An Illumina MiSeq instrument was used for sequencing of the CDR3 libraries. In the source study's methods: Export and quality control were handled in immunoSEQ Analyzer 3.0, while downstream analyses relied on R Bioconductor and Immunarch. Only productive rearrangements within the normalized downsampled data set were used in the calculation of repertoire metrics. Clonotypes larger than 5 templates in the normalized cohort were defined as pathologically expanded. Repertoire diversity was measured with the Inverse Simpson Index. To capture all clonotypes, CMV-specificity analyses were performed on the non-normalized data set. TCRdb obtained this table from immuneACCESS and retained in-frame rearrangements with V and J assigned. These tables miss some clones; where compared with another copy, unresolved V genes account for less than half of the shortfall, and the remainder is unexplained. That table supplies the V and J calls and clone size; D and trimming were determined from the DNA. The sample records fewer than 100,000 clones, about 95% of which are singletons. The ten largest make up about 1.8% of the sample.

The sample here was peripheral blood mononuclear cells, taken before stem cell transplant. The TCR comes from a woman aged 50 to 60 with acute myeloid leukemia. Some clones in this sample may be carry-over from other donors' samples. The chain couples TRBV19 to TRBJ1-5; the D gene is possibly TRBD1, with 6 bases matching. The DNA sequence reads TGTGCCAGTAGTGTAACAGGGCGTAGCAATCAGCCCCAGCATTTT. It codes for CASSVTGRSNQPQHF.